The clone carrying this T cell receptor (beta chain) was counted ten times or more. What it binds is unknown. Not enrolled were patients with uncontrolled infection, other autoimmune disease, pregnancy or lactation. The entry originates in a study of T cells in Graves' hyperthyroidism and ophthalmopathy. General study findings and limits: Ophthalmopathy, which appeared later, was predicted by the model a median around 6 months before onset.

The CDR3 regions of TCR beta were amplified from RNA transcripts. During a first-round RT-PCR of the TCR CDR3, the HTBI primer set was used. TCRdb processed the multiplex PCR reads anew with MiXCR; each CDR3 protein has one entry. This table has hundreds of thousands of distinct CDR3 sequences, roughly 15% appearing once. Germline loops: CDR1 ENHRY, CDR2 SYGVKD. V gave up 0 bases and J gave up 2 bases; unmatched junction bases: 6. The length of the CDR3 is 16 residues. Sequenced sample: blood. The sequence derives from a man aged 18 to 30 with Graves' ophthalmopathy. This chain uses TRBV10-3 with TRBJ2-5; 7 bases are a match to TRBD1. The CDR3 spells CAISESWQGEQETQYF. The CDR3 bases are TGTGCCATCAGTGAGTCGTGGCAGGGGGAACAAGAGACCCAGTACTTC.